This TCR beta chain was sequenced in a study of cytomegalovirus exposure and HLA in healthy donors. The germline V gene encodes CDR1 LGHNA and CDR2 YSLEER. This CDR3 is 15 amino acids long. After removal of 2 bases from V and 2 bases from J, the junction contained 3 bases not matched to a gene. In the case of this clone: Its matching antigen is unknown.

Sequencing was performed with immunoSEQ multiplex PCR; in TCRdb, only in-frame clones are kept and a portion is missing. This sample carries fewer than 300,000 clones, approximately 88% of them seen once, and the ten largest clones take 0.92%. Study-wide findings and caveats: The study listed approximately 160 cytomegalovirus-associated TCR beta chains.

The chain has TRBV4-3 and TRBJ2-7; TRBD2 matches at 10 bases. The sequence came from a woman under 30 in good health and CMV-seronegative. The specimen was PBMCs. The CDR3 sequence is CASSQSLAGAYEQYF. The CDR3 DNA reads as TGCGCCAGCAGCCAAAGTCTAGCGGGAGCCTACGAGCAGTACTTC.